This entry describes one TCR beta chain. Here immunoSEQ multiplex PCR was the method, and the copy in TCRdb shows in-frame clones only, minus some. The sample comprises about 64,000 clones, roughly 92% of which are singletons, and 1.4% rests with the top ten. The CDR3 loop spans 16 amino acids. In germline, CDR1 is SGHDN, CDR2 FVKESK. V dropped 4 bases and J dropped 0; count of bases not matched to a gene: 7. The sample originates from a study of T cell changes during pregnancy in multiple sclerosis. Sequenced material: peripheral blood, taken in the second trimester of pregnancy. The receptor was derived from a female donor with multiple sclerosis, enrolled in a pregnancy study. The rearrangement uses TRBV14 and TRBJ2-3; TRBD2 matches 7 bases. CDR3 residues: CASSLRLASSTDTQYF. CDR3 nucleotides: TGTGCCAGCAGCCTCCGACTAGCCTCGAGCACAGATACGCAGTATTTT.